Included here is one T cell receptor beta chain sequence, with context. This clone was seen only a few times. Its antigen has not been determined. No much larger clonotype is one base removed from it; base qualities were not supplied. The germline V gene encodes CDR1 SNHLY and CDR2 FYNNEI. The CDR3 holds 18 amino acids from the cysteine to the phenylalanine. Only the CDR3 part of the read is kept: 54 bases, read in frame from the first base. The junction carries 29 bases between V and J, which are trimmed by 4 bases and 13 bases respectively. Collaborating institutions collected whole blood in K2EDTA tubes following their own protocols. For TCRbeta analysis, collaborators shipped samples as frozen whole blood, isolated PBMCs, or DNA extracted from either of those sample types. TCRbeta CDR3 regions were amplified from genomic DNA using the immunoSEQ Assay, a bias-controlled multiplex PCR. The authors' analysis ran thus. The number of nucleated cells in each sample was estimated by amplification of reference gene primers within the assay. To quantify the absolute abundance of each unique TCRbeta CDR3 rearrangement, sequence reads were collapsed and filtered. For each sample, productive Simpson clonality was calculated as the square root of Simpson's diversity index over productive rearrangements. TCRdb retrieved this table from immuneACCESS and kept in-frame rearrangements only. Not all clones are present; in checked studies, unresolved V genes account for under half, and no reason is known for the remainder. The V and J calls and the clone size are those of that table, but D and trimming were determined from the DNA. Present in this sample are around 150,000 clones, 65% to 85% of which were seen just once. About 10% of the sample comes from the top ten.

The source of the sample is a study of blood T cell repertoires in COVID-19 (dated by TCRdb to 2018 to 2021). At the level of the whole study: The collaborator samples originated in the United States, Italy and Spain and spanned the acute and convalescent phases of COVID-19. Where available, HLA class I and class II types were taken from metadata supplied by the sample provider and were not determined by assay-based typing. Sample metadata almost always included a de-identified subject ID, COVID-19 status, age in years and sex. Samples were obtained from the ongoing ImmuneRACE study (first 160 participants) and from 950 to 1,500 subjects provided by 6 global collaborators. The material from the prospective study consisted of cDNA or gDNA derived from T cells, B-cell-depleted T cells, or PBMCs. A freely available public database, intended as a resource for researchers studying the immune response to SARS-CoV-2, is where the repertoires were released. Deeply sampled blood TCRbeta repertoires from subjects exposed to, actively infected with, or recovered from COVID-19 were included in the dataset.

General findings and caveats noted by the study authors: How much clinical and demographic metadata was included differed by source and by participant, and the metadata was provided uncurated.

The source of this sequence is a man between 60 and 70 years old with active or convalescent COVID-19. Sequencing used peripheral blood. The chain is encoded by TRBV2 joined to TRBJ1-6, with the D gene uncertain. The CDR3 loop reads CASSVLSVRGSSPRPLHF. The DNA reads TGTGCCAGCAGTGTCTTATCGGTTCGGGGTTCGAGCCCTAGGCCCCTCCACTTT.